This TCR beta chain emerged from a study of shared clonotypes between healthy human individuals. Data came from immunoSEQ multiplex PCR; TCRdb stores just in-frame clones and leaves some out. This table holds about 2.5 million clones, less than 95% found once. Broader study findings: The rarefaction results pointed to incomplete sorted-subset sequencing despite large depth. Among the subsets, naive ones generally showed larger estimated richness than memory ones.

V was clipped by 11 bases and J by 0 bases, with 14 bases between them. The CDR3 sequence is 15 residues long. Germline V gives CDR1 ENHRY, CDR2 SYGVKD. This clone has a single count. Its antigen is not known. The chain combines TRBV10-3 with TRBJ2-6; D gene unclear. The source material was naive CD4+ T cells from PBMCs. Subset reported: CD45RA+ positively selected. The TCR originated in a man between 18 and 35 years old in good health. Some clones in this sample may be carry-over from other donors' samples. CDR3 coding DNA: TGTGCCGCCGGACCCCATATCTCTGGGGCCAACGTCCTGACTTTC. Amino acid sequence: CAAGPHISGANVLTF.